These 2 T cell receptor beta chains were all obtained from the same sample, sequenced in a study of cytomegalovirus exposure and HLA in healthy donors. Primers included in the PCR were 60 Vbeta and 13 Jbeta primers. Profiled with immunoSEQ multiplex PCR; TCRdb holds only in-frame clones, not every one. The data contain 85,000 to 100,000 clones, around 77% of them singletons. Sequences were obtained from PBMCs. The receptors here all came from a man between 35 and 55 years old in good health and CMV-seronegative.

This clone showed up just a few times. CDR3 region: CASRRDGQETQYF. CDR3 DNA: TGTGCCAGCAGGCGGGACGGACAAGAGACCCAGTACTTC. The gene calls are TRBV6-9 and TRBJ2-5; tentative D call: TRBD2 (6 bases). The V end lost 6 bases, the J end lost 2 bases, and 10 bases lay between the germline ends. Germline CDR1 reads MNHGY; CDR2 reads SVAAGI. This CDR3 is built from 13 residues.

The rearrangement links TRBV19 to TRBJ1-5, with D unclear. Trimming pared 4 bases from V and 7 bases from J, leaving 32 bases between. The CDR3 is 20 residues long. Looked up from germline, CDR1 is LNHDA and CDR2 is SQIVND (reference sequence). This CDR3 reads CASSKSGRGRTARVEQPQHF. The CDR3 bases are TGTGCCAGTAGTAAATCGGGAAGAGGGAGGACCGCTCGAGTAGAACAGCCCCAGCATTTT.